The T cell receptor (beta chain) under discussion was sequenced for a study of shared T cell receptors in the human thymus. The length of the CDR3 is 14 residues. Germline V gene sequence: CDR1 SGHVS, CDR2 FQNEAQ. Trimming pared 8 bases from V and 3 bases from J, leaving 13 bases between. The data were produced by immunoSEQ multiplex PCR, yet TCRdb's version contains in-frame clones alone and is incomplete. The repertoire holds roughly 700,000 clones, with around 87% as singletons. This clone was observed once. These data are also associated with another study on human thymus T cells. That work states: Apparent bias marked the V and J gene usage of thymic and blood repertoires.

This sequence originates from a boy under two years old with a congenital heart defect. The sample taken for sequencing was thymocytes. The rearrangement links TRBV7-8 to TRBJ2-2; D possibly corresponds to TRBD1 (5 bases). CDR3: CASRWGSDTGELFF. The CDR3 DNA reads TGTGCCAGCCGATGGGGCAGTGACACCGGGGAGCTGTTTTTT.